This entry lists 29 T cell receptor beta chains sequenced from one sample in a study of T cells in Graves' hyperthyroidism and ophthalmopathy (dated by TCRdb to about 2019). The library came from multiplex PCR. This sample was sequenced with an Illumina HiSeq 2000. The TCR beta CDR3 regions were amplified from RNA transcripts. For the first round of RT-PCR on the TCR CDR3, the HTBI primer set was used together with the Qiagen OneStep RT-PCR kit. In TCRdb, the public reads were trimmed at Q25 with fastp and aligned with MiXCR, with productive beta chains retained. Here each entry gathers all rows of one CDR3 protein and keeps the most common genes and DNA. The table for this sample lists roughly 550,000 distinct CDR3 sequences; 15% to 20% of them were counted only once. Together, the top ten hold about 29% of the sample. The sequencing input was blood. These receptors came from a woman aged 25 to 39 with Graves' ophthalmopathy.

This clonotype appeared a few times. This chain connects TRBV7-3 to TRBJ2-7; 7 bases are a match to TRBD2. The germline V gene encodes CDR1 SGHTA and CDR2 FQGTGA. This CDR3 contains 13 residues. Trimming at V came to 2 bases and at J to 6 bases, leaving 4 bases not matched to a gene. This CDR3 reads CASSLEREGEQYF. CDR3 nucleotides: TGTGCCAGCAGCTTAGAAAGGGAGGGCGAGCAGTACTTC.

The genes are TRBV6-2 or TRBV6-3 and TRBJ1-6; weak D call: TRBD1 (5 bases). Germline assignment: CDR1 MNHEY and CDR2 SVGEGT. V dropped 6 bases and J dropped 5 bases, with 14 bases sitting between them. CDR3 size: 15 residues. In DNA form, the CDR3 reads TGTGCCAGCAGGGCCGGGACGGGAAATAATTCACCCCTCCACTTT. It encodes CASRAGTGNNSPLHF.

This clonotype was recorded a few times. V usage is TRBV19 and J usage is TRBJ2-1; D call uncertain. V gave up 3 bases and J gave up 5 bases, with 14 bases separating them. The CDR3 spans 15 residues. Germline-derived CDR1 and CDR2 are LNHDA and SQIVND (reference sequence). CDR3 protein: CASSILNLGNNEQFF. CDR3 in DNA: TGTGCCAGTAGTATCCTGAACCTAGGGAACAATGAGCAGTTCTTC.

This clonotype was found many times. The chain carries TRBV11-3 and TRBJ2-2; D perhaps matches TRBD1 (5 bases). The CDR3 is 16 residues long. V shed 3 bases and J shed 1 base, with 12 bases lying between them. The V gene's germline CDR1 is SGHNT and CDR2 YENEEA. Here the CDR3 DNA reads TGTGCCAGCAGCTTCGACAGCCCTTTGAACACCGGGGAGCTGTTTTTT. It is translated as CASSFDSPLNTGELFF. The variable domain in full, with the rest retrieved from reference TRBV11-3 and TRBJ2-2, is EAGVVQSPRYKIIEKKQPVAFWCNPISGHNTLYWYLQNLGQGPELLIRYENEEAVDDSQLPKDRFSAERLKGVDSTLKIQPAELGDSAVYLCASSFDSPLNTGELFFGEGSRLTVL.

This clonotype was observed at least ten times. V gene TRBV11-2 combines with J gene TRBJ2-7, with D hard to call. The CDR3 runs to 18 residues. V dropped 0 bases and J dropped 0 bases, with 18 bases sitting between them. CDR1 is SGHAT and CDR2 is FQNNGV in the germline V gene. This CDR3 reads CASSLDGFRIALSYEQYF. The CDR3 DNA follows: TGTGCCAGCAGCTTAGACGGGTTCCGGATCGCGCTCTCCTACGAGCAGTACTTC.

This clonotype showed up many times. The chain employs TRBV2 and TRBJ2-3; TRBD1 or TRBD2 may be the D gene (6 bases each). Trimming cost V 5 bases and J 5 bases, with 14 bases left between them. CDR3 length equals 14 residues. The germline gives CDR1 SNHLY, CDR2 FYNNEI. The CDR3 DNA reads TGTGCCAGCAGTCTGGGGGGACAAAAAGATACGCAGTATTTT. Amino acid sequence: CASSLGGQKDTQYF.

CDR3 amino acids: CASSSWTSGRMTGELFF. As DNA, the CDR3 is TGTGCCAGCAGTTCCTGGACTAGCGGGAGAATGACCGGGGAGCTGTTTTTT. The chain carries TRBV6-2 or TRBV6-3 and TRBJ2-2; 13 bases match TRBD2. The CDR3 sequence is 17 residues long. CDR1 is MNHEY and CDR2 is SVGEGT in the germline V gene. The V segment lost 4 bases and the J segment 5 bases; nucleotides outside the gene matches: 7.

This clonotype was recorded at least ten times. V is TRBV20-1 and J is TRBJ2-3; possible D gene TRBD1, 5 bases. V was shortened by 0 bases and J by 1 base, with 29 bases between the two germline ends. Per the germline V gene, CDR1 is DFQATT and CDR2 is SNEGSKA (reference sequence). The CDR3 is made up of 21 amino acids. CDR3 coding DNA: TGCAGTGCTAGAGATTGGGGCAGCAGAGATTTTTGGATCAGTGGCACAGATACGCAGTATTTT. Its translation: CSARDWGSRDFWISGTDTQYF.

V is TRBV4-1 and J is TRBJ1-3; unclear D gene. Trimming left V 0 bases short and J 0 bases short, with 6 bases between. The length of the CDR3 is 15 residues. CDR1 and CDR2 (germline): MGHRA, YSYEKL. The CDR3 is CASSQDANSGNTIYF. In DNA form, the CDR3 reads TGCGCCAGCAGCCAAGACGCCAACTCTGGAAACACCATATATTTT.

The rearrangement joins TRBV7-8 to TRBJ1-4; a weak D match, TRBD1 (6 bases). The germline V gene has CDR1 SGHVS and CDR2 FQNEAQ. This CDR3 region has 15 residues. With 7 bases removed from V and 3 bases from J, the gap between germline ends came to 15 bases. Written as DNA, the CDR3 is TGTGCCAGCAAGTTCAGGGGCAGTTCTAATGAAAAACTGTTTTTT. This sequence encodes CASKFRGSSNEKLFF. Looking up the rest from reference TRBV7-8 and TRBJ1-4 gives the full variable domain: GAGVSQSPRYKVAKRGQDVALRCDPISGHVSLFWYQQALGQGPEFLTYFQNEAQLDKSGLPSDRFFAERPEGSVSTLKIQRTQQEDSAVYLCASKFRGSSNEKLFFGSGTQLSVL.

This clonotype was counted between two and nine times. The rearrangement uses TRBV5-1 and TRBJ2-7, with 10 bases fitting TRBD1. The CDR3 runs to 15 residues. Germline lookup yields CDR1 SGHRS and CDR2 YFSETQ. Trimming removed 7 bases from V and 7 bases from J; junction bases left unmatched: 14. CDR3 nucleotide sequence: TGCGCCAGCTCGAAGGCGGGACAGGGGTATGGGGAGCAGTACTTC. Its translation is CASSKAGQGYGEQYF.

This clonotype was seen many times. The rearrangement uses TRBV12-3 or TRBV12-4 and TRBJ2-7; weak D call: TRBD2 (5 bases). V lost 1 base and J lost 3, with 10 bases in between. There are 14 residues in the CDR3. DNA for the CDR3: TGTGCCAGCAGTTTAGGTGAGGGCTACTACGAGCAGTACTTC. This codes for CASSLGEGYYEQYF.

This clonotype was seen ten or more times. In DNA, the CDR3 is TGCAGTGCTAGTAACCCCGGTATTACAGAGACCCAGTACTTC. Protein sequence: CSASNPGITETQYF. The genes are TRBV20-1 and TRBJ2-5, with no clear D. V lost 3 bases and J lost 4, with 15 bases in between. The V gene's germline CDR1 is DFQATT and CDR2 SNEGSKA (reference sequence). CDR3 length: 14 residues.

This clonotype was counted ten times or more. This chain connects TRBV5-1 to TRBJ2-3; 7 bases agree with TRBD2. V lost 0 bases to trimming and J lost 1 base; unmatched junction nucleotides: 5. The germline V gene encodes CDR1 SGHRS and CDR2 YFSETQ. The CDR3 is 16 amino acids. The CDR3 DNA reads TGCGCCAGCAGCTTGGCTGGCGGGAGTGGCACAGATACGCAGTATTTT. Its translation: CASSLAGGSGTDTQYF.

This rearrangement joins TRBV5-4 to TRBJ2-3; D may be TRBD2 (6 bases). Trimming cost V 4 bases and J 0 bases, with 15 bases left between them. CDR3 length: 16 amino acids. CDR1 SGHNT and CDR2 YYREEE come from the germline V gene (reference sequence). The CDR3 DNA is TGTGCCAGCAGCCCCGGGGGTAGCGGTAGCACAGATACGCAGTATTTT. Translated: CASSPGGSGSTDTQYF.

A note on this clonotype: A much larger clone differs from this one at a single base, so this may be a read error. V usage is TRBV12-3 or TRBV12-4 and J usage is TRBJ2-2; TRBD2 agrees at 13 bases. CDR3 size: 18 residues. DNA for the CDR3: TGTGTCAGCAGGACCCTTGGACTAGCGGGAGTAACGACCGGGGAGCTGTTTTTT. Protein product: CVSRTLGLAGVTTGELFF.

This clonotype was counted ten times or more. The chain recombines TRBV7-2 with TRBJ2-2, with D unresolved. Germline V gene sequence: CDR1 SGHTA, CDR2 FQGNSA. The CDR3 is 13 residues long. V lost 5 bases and J lost 10, with 14 bases in between. The CDR3 reads CASSRVAPVELFF. Here the CDR3 DNA reads TGTGCCAGCAGCCGCGTAGCACCAGTGGAGCTGTTTTTT.

This clonotype was recorded many times. The rearrangement uses TRBV7-2 and TRBJ1-5; TRBD1 aligns across 10 bases. CDR3 size: 15 residues. Germline lookup yields CDR1 SGHTA and CDR2 FQGNSA. The ends lost 5 bases at V and 6 bases at J; junction bases unmatched: 7. The CDR3 sequence: CASSQQTGGSQPQHF. The CDR3 nucleotides read TGTGCCAGCAGCCAGCAGACAGGGGGCAGTCAGCCCCAGCATTTT.

The chain has TRBV5-6 and TRBJ1-3; D is perhaps TRBD1 (5 bases). The CDR3 contains 14 residues. Trimming stripped 2 bases from V and 4 bases from J, with 10 bases between. CDR1 is SGHDT, CDR2 YYEEEE, per germline. This CDR3 reads CASSFGTPGNTIYF. CDR3 DNA sequence: TGTGCCAGCAGCTTCGGGACCCCGGGAAACACCATATATTTT.

This clonotype was counted between two and nine times. The V gene is TRBV29-1, the J gene TRBJ2-7; D not certain. The V and J ends lost 7 bases and 5 bases respectively, with 9 bases between them. The CDR3 contains 10 residues. Germline CDR1 and CDR2: SQVTM and ANQGSEA. The CDR3 region is CSAQIDEQYF. The CDR3 nucleotides are TGCAGCGCTCAAATCGACGAGCAGTACTTC.

Turning to this clonotype: This may stem from a read error, because a much larger clone lies one nucleotide away. The CDR3 bases are TGTGCCAGCAGTCTTCCGGGACAGGGGGCGCGTGTAGCTTCCTTT. Encoded protein: CASSLPGQGARVASF. The chain links TRBV6-1 to TRBJ1-1; 12 nucleotides line up with TRBD1. CDR3 length: 15 amino acids. In germline, CDR1 is MNHNS, CDR2 SASEGT.

This clonotype was found a few times. The chain employs TRBV28 and TRBJ2-7; 12 bases agree with TRBD2. This CDR3 comprises 15 residues. CDR1 MDHEN and CDR2 SYDVKM come from the germline V gene. The V gene end was trimmed by 7 bases and the J gene end by 5 bases; junction bases not matched to a gene: 9. The CDR3 DNA follows: TGTGCCAGCACCATATCTAGCGGGAGGGCCAACGAGCAGTACTTC. Amino acids: CASTISSGRANEQYF. Looking up the rest from reference TRBV28 and TRBJ2-7 gives the full variable domain: DVKVTQSSRYLVKRTGEKVFLECVQDMDHENMFWYRQDPGLGLRLIYFSYDVKMKEKGDIPEGYSVSREKKERFSLILESASTNQTSMYLCASTISSGRANEQYFGPGTRLTVT.

The chain is built from TRBV20-1 and TRBJ2-7; maybe TRBD2 (6 bases). V lost 1 base and J 7 bases, leaving 14 bases between the germline ends. The CDR3 contains 13 residues. The germline V gene has CDR1 DFQATT and CDR2 SNEGSKA (reference sequence). CDR3 DNA sequence: TGCAGTGCTAGAGTGGCGGGGAGTGAGGAGCAGTACTTC. Protein product: CSARVAGSEEQYF.

In its sample, this clonotype was seen many times. This chain joins TRBV5-1 and TRBJ2-7, with D tentatively TRBD1 or TRBD2 (5 bases each). From germline, CDR1 is SGHRS and CDR2 YFSETQ. This CDR3 is 14 amino acids long. Trimming took 4 bases from V and 3 from J, leaving 14 bases between them. This chain's CDR3 is CASSRDPQVYEQYF. Here the CDR3 DNA reads TGCGCCAGCAGCCGGGACCCCCAGGTCTACGAGCAGTACTTC.

This chain joins TRBV5-4 and TRBJ2-3; TRBD2 might be the D (6 bases). This CDR3 spans 17 amino acids. The germline gives CDR1 SGHNT, CDR2 YYREEE (reference sequence). V lost 3 bases, J lost 2 bases, and 19 bases lay in between. The CDR3 here is CASSWGDSQPLTDTQYF. CDR3 bases: TGTGCCAGCAGCTGGGGGGACTCCCAACCCCTCACAGATACGCAGTATTTT.

At least ten counts were recorded for this clonotype. The CDR3 sequence: CASSSMDRVDEQYF. CDR3 bases: TGTGCCAGCAGTTCGATGGACAGGGTCGACGAGCAGTACTTC. The genes are TRBV27 and TRBJ2-7, with 8 bases aligning to TRBD1. V shed 4 bases and J 5 bases; nucleotides not matched to a gene: 7. The CDR3 is made up of 14 amino acids. The germline gives CDR1 MNHEY, CDR2 SMNVEV (reference sequence).

The chain joins TRBV12-3 or TRBV12-4 to TRBJ1-1; a possible D gene is TRBD1 (5 bases). The V end was cut by 2 bases, the J end by 1 base, with 11 bases between. This CDR3 contains 15 residues. CDR3 coding DNA: TGTGCCAGCAGTTTAATGGAGGGGACGAACACTGAAGCTTTCTTT. This encodes CASSLMEGTNTEAFF.

This clonotype was picked up many times. The chain's CDR3 is CSGTSPGEKLFF. DNA of the CDR3: TGCAGTGGGACATCCCCGGGAGAGAAACTGTTTTTT. V usage is TRBV20-1 and J usage is TRBJ1-4, with D tentatively TRBD1 (5 bases). Germline assignment: CDR1 DFQATT and CDR2 SNEGSKA (reference sequence). The CDR3 totals 12 residues. Trimming shortened V by 7 bases and J by 11 bases, and 17 bases separated the two germline ends.

The V call is TRBV27, the J call TRBJ1-1; TRBD1 is a possible D gene (6 bases). The germline gives CDR1 MNHEY, CDR2 SMNVEV (reference sequence). This CDR3 is built from 15 residues. Trimming shortened V by 6 bases and J by 1 base, and 15 bases separated the two germline ends. CDR3 bases: TGTGCCAGCAGCTCCGCGGTGGGGGCGAACACTGAAGCTTTCTTT. Its protein product is CASSSAVGANTEAFF.